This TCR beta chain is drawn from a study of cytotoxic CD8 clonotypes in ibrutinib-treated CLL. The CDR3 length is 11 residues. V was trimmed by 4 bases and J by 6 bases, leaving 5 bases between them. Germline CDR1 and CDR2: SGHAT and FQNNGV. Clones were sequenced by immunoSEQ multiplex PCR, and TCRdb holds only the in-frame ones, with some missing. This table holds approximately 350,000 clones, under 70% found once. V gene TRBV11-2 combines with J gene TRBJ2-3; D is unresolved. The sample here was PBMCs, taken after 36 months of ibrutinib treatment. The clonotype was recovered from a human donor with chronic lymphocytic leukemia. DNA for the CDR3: TGTGCCAGCAGCTCAAGGGATACGCAGTATTTT. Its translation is CASSSRDTQYF.